These 21 T cell receptor beta chains were sequenced from one sample in a study of immune characterization of retroperitoneal liposarcoma. MiXCR, applied by TCRdb to the PCR reads, yields one record per CDR3 protein. The sample comprises around 10,000 distinct CDR3 sequences, roughly a quarter of which are singletons, and roughly 8.2% rests with the top ten. The specimen was tumor tissue. These receptors were collected from a male donor with retroperitoneal liposarcoma.

The V call is TRBV6-4, the J call TRBJ2-3; 10 bases agree with TRBD2. The junction had 1 base not matched to a gene; V was cut back by 0 bases and J by 4 bases. CDR3 size: 15 residues. In germline, CDR1 is MRHNA, CDR2 SNTAGT. CDR3 DNA sequence: TGTGCCAGCAGTGACTCTAGCGGGGGGCCAGATACGCAGTATTTT. Encoded protein: CASSDSSGGPDTQYF.

At least ten counts were recorded for this clonotype. The V call is TRBV6-1, the J call TRBJ1-6, with a weak D call TRBD1 (6 bases). V was trimmed by 4 bases and J by 4 bases, leaving 11 bases between them. The CDR3 is 15 residues long. Germline assignment: CDR1 MNHNS and CDR2 SASEGT. CDR3 protein: CASSGGGAYNSPLHF. In nucleotides, the CDR3 is TGTGCCAGCAGTGGAGGGGGAGCTTATAATTCACCCCTCCACTTT.

The chain employs TRBV6-5 and TRBJ2-7, with D possibly TRBD1 on 5 matching bases. With 0 bases removed from V and 2 bases from J, the gap between germline ends came to 17 bases. This CDR3 has 17 residues. Germline CDR1 MNHEY, CDR2 SVGAGI. CDR3 DNA: TGTGCCAGCAGTTACTCGATTGAAGGGGCTCAGGCCTACGAGCAGTACTTC. It specifies CASSYSIEGAQAYEQYF.

The V gene is TRBV6-1, the J gene TRBJ2-3; D may be TRBD1 (6 bases). The DNA matches TRBJ2-1 better at its end, which makes the J call doubtful. The CDR3 contains 15 residues. In germline, CDR1 is MNHNS, CDR2 SASEGT. Written as DNA, the CDR3 is TGTGCCAGCAGTAAACCGGGACACAAGGTGTTCGAGCAGTTCTTC. This encodes CASSKPGHKVFEQFF.

By frequency in the sample, this clonotype is medium-sized. The rearrangement uses TRBV6-1 and TRBJ2-5; TRBD1 matches at 9 bases. This CDR3 spans 14 amino acids. Germline CDR1 reads MNHNS; CDR2 reads SASEGT. Trimming removed 6 bases from V and 3 bases from J; junction bases left unmatched: 5. CDR3 in amino acids: CASRLQGAKETQYF. In DNA form, the CDR3 reads TGTGCCAGCAGACTACAGGGGGCCAAAGAGACCCAGTACTTC.

This clonotype was recorded a few times. DNA for the CDR3: TGTGCCAGCAGTTCCGTCCACAACGGGTACAATGAGCAGTTCTTC. Encoded protein: CASSSVHNGYNEQFF. The V and J genes are TRBV12-3 or TRBV12-4 and TRBJ2-1, with unresolved D. There are 15 residues in the CDR3. Trimming removed 4 bases from V and 4 bases from J, with 14 bases in between.

This clonotype is classed as medium-sized. This chain joins TRBV6-1 and TRBJ2-1; TRBD2 agrees at 11 bases. Trimming cost V 4 bases and J 7 bases; bases outside gene matches: 9. The CDR3 length is 16 residues. Germline loops: CDR1 MNHNS, CDR2 SASEGT. The CDR3 loop is CASSVSLAGGGNEQFF. DNA for the CDR3: TGTGCCAGCAGTGTCTCTCTAGCGGGAGGTGGGAATGAGCAGTTCTTC.

The chain links TRBV7-8 to TRBJ1-1; 8 positions agree with TRBD1. The CDR3 has 16 amino acids. Per germline, CDR1 SGHVS and CDR2 FQNEAQ. V lost 3 bases to trimming and J lost 0 bases; unmatched junction nucleotides: 6. The CDR3 spells CASSFRTGLMNTEAFF. CDR3 nucleotides: TGTGCCAGCAGCTTCAGGACAGGGCTTATGAACACTGAAGCTTTCTTT. Variable domain in full (rest from reference TRBV7-8 and TRBJ1-1): GAGVSQSPRYKVAKRGQDVALRCDPISGHVSLFWYQQALGQGPEFLTYFQNEAQLDKSGLPSDRFFAERPEGSVSTLKIQRTQQEDSAVYLCASSFRTGLMNTEAFFGQGTRLTVV.

This clonotype was counted a few times. The chain combines TRBV6-1 with TRBJ2-1; a weak D match, TRBD2 (6 bases). Deletions cut 8 bases from V and 11 bases from J, with 13 bases between. The CDR3 extends over 11 amino acids. Looked up from germline, CDR1 is MNHNS and CDR2 is SASEGT. The CDR3 spells CASGPSAKQFF. CDR3 in DNA: TGTGCCAGCGGGCCTAGCGCCAAGCAGTTCTTC.

CDR3 region: CASSYGTSFYEQFF. The CDR3 DNA sequence: TGTGCCAGCAGTTACGGGACTAGCTTCTACGAGCAGTTCTTC. The J gene is TRBJ2-1, the V gene TRBV6-6; 9 bases match TRBD2. This CDR3 has 14 amino acids. The V gene end was trimmed by 2 bases and the J gene end by 10 bases; junction bases not matched to a gene: 6. The germline V gene has CDR1 MNHNY and CDR2 SVGAGI (reference sequence).

This chain uses TRBV6-6 with TRBJ2-1, with D possibly TRBD2 on 6 matching bases. Germline V lookup: CDR1 MNHNY, CDR2 SVGAGI (reference sequence). V was trimmed by 0 bases and J by 10 bases, leaving 16 bases between them. This CDR3 comprises 15 residues. CDR3 DNA sequence: TGTGCCAGCAGTTACTCTGGCGGGACTTCCTACGAGCAGTTCTTC. Its protein product is CASSYSGGTSYEQFF.

In its sample, this clonotype is medium-sized. V and J are TRBV7-2 and TRBJ2-3; no clear D gene. Germline values: CDR1 SGHTA, CDR2 FQGNSA. V lost 0 bases to trimming and J lost 6 bases, with 7 bases between them. The length of the CDR3 is 13 residues. This chain's CDR3 is CASSLAPQDTQYF. Here the CDR3 DNA reads TGTGCCAGCAGCTTAGCTCCACAGGATACGCAGTATTTT.

This clonotype was detected only once. The chain has TRBV6-5 and TRBJ2-1; 8 positions agree with TRBD1. The DNA end lines up better with TRBJ2-5; the J call may be wrong. Looked up from germline, CDR1 is MNHEY and CDR2 is SVGAGI. The CDR3 runs 15 residues. CDR3 amino acids: CASRKQGQGGETQYF. The CDR3 DNA is TGTGCCAGCCGGAAACAAGGACAGGGAGGTGAGACCCAGTACTTC.

This clonotype was counted a few times. V is TRBV6-1 and J is TRBJ2-1; D ambiguous. This CDR3 has 12 amino acids. Germline loops: CDR1 MNHNS, CDR2 SASEGT. Trimming cost V 7 bases and J 8 bases, with 12 bases left between them. CDR3 amino acids: CASTRTGDEQFF. Written as DNA, the CDR3 is TGTGCCAGCACCAGGACCGGAGATGAGCAGTTCTTC.

This clonotype was counted ten times or more. The chain joins TRBV7-8 to TRBJ2-4; the D is unclear. Near its end, the DNA agrees better with TRBJ2-7, so the J call may be wrong. The CDR3 covers 14 residues. Germline V gene lookup returns CDR1 SGHVS and CDR2 FQNEAQ. The CDR3 DNA reads as TGTGCCAGCACCCCGACCCGGACGGAGTACGAGCAGTACTTC. It is translated as CASTPTRTEYEQYF.

This clonotype was picked up many times. V usage is TRBV6-1 and J usage is TRBJ2-7, with 9 positions matching TRBD1. The J segment lost 3 bases and the V segment lost 5 bases, leaving 8 bases of the junction unmatched. Germline V lookup: CDR1 MNHNS, CDR2 SASEGT. The CDR3 length is 15 residues. CDR3 loop: CASSLPDRGGYEQYF. The CDR3, as DNA: TGTGCCAGCAGTTTACCGGACAGGGGAGGCTACGAGCAGTACTTC.

The rearrangement joins TRBV27 to TRBJ2-1, with D possibly TRBD2 on 5 matching bases. The J call may not be correct, given that the DNA end is closer to TRBJ2-7. Germline loops: CDR1 MNHEY, CDR2 SMNVEV (reference sequence). CDR3 length equals 16 residues. DNA of the CDR3: TGTGCCAGCAGTTTAGAGCCAGCTAGCTCCTACAATGAGCAGTACTTC. Amino acid sequence: CASSLEPASSYNEQYF.

Comments on this clonotype: A junction end diverges from the germline sequence, so it may reflect a read error. The rearrangement uses TRBV6-9 and TRBJ2-5, with 8 positions matching TRBD1. Germline CDR1 is MNHGY and CDR2 is SVAAGI. CDR3 length: 14 amino acids. The CDR3 nucleotides are TGTGTCAGCAGTTTACAGGGGGAAGAAGAGACCCAGTACTTC. It encodes CVSSLQGEEETQYF.

The rearrangement uses TRBV6-2 or TRBV6-3 and TRBJ2-3; TRBD1 agrees at 9 bases. Germline V lookup: CDR1 MNHEY, CDR2 SVGEGT. This CDR3 has 17 residues. V trimming: 5 bases; J trimming: 4 bases; junction bases outside the gene matches: 13. In DNA form, the CDR3 reads TGTGCCAGCAGTGAAAATATGGGACAGGGTTTAGCAGATACGCAGTATTTT. This translates into CASSENMGQGLADTQYF.

Details on this clonotype: The junction shows a germline mismatch at one end, possibly a read error. Here the CDR3 DNA reads TGTGCCAACAGCTCTACTAGTTACGAGCAGTACTTC. Translating it yields CANSSTSYEQYF. The genes are TRBV7-2 and TRBJ2-4, with D possibly TRBD2 on 5 matching bases. The J call is doubtful: the DNA matches TRBJ2-7 better. The CDR3 consists of 12 residues. Germline CDR1 is SGHTA and CDR2 is FQGNSA.

This clonotype was detected many times. This chain uses TRBV12-3 or TRBV12-4 with TRBJ1-1, with D perhaps matching TRBD1 (6 bases). The CDR3 extends over 15 amino acids. Trimming took off 3 bases at V and 5 bases at J, with 16 bases between the two ends. The CDR3 region is CASSFYGQGITEAFF. The CDR3 DNA reads TGTGCCAGCAGTTTCTACGGGCAGGGGATTACTGAAGCTTTCTTT.